Shown below are 2 T cell receptor beta chains from a single sample sequenced in a study of shared clonotypes between healthy human individuals. Sequencing used immunoSEQ multiplex PCR; TCRdb keeps in-frame clones, though not all of them. The sample consists of around 1.6 million clones, approximately 98% of them appearing once. The sample taken for sequencing was naive CD4+ T cells sorted from blood. Regarding subset: CD45RA+ positively selected. The receptor source for this set is a man aged 25 to 40 in good health.

The V call is TRBV6-6, the J call TRBJ2-1, with 7 bases that match TRBD1. From germline, CDR1 is MNHNY and CDR2 SVGAGI (reference sequence). The CDR3 extends over 15 amino acids. With V trimmed by 5 bases and J by 2 bases, 6 bases remained unmatched. The CDR3 sequence is CASSTSRGPYNEQFF. The CDR3 DNA reads as TGTGCCAGCAGTACCTCTAGGGGGCCCTACAATGAGCAGTTCTTC.

The genes are TRBV7-9 and TRBJ2-3, with 11 nucleotides matching TRBD1. The V gene end was trimmed by 8 bases and the J gene end by 1 base; junction bases not matched to a gene: 8. CDR3 length: 16 amino acids. CDR1 is SEHNR, CDR2 FQNEAQ, per germline (reference sequence). The CDR3 region has the DNA TGTGCCAGCTGCTACGGGACAGGGGGAGGCACAGATACGCAGTATTTT. This encodes CASCYGTGGGTDTQYF.